This T cell receptor (beta chain) was documented in a study of blood T cell repertoires in COVID-19. Some clones are missing from TCRdb's copy, which holds only in-frame ones; the method was immunoSEQ multiplex PCR. The table records about 47,000 clones, more than 65% of them present only once. This clone was counted only a few times. The CDR3 loop spans 15 amino acids. Germline CDR1 and CDR2: SNHLY and FYNNEI. V was cut by 6 bases and J by 6 bases, with 18 bases left in between. Material for sequencing was peripheral blood. This TCR came from a woman aged 60-75 years with acute or convalescent COVID-19. This chain links TRBV2 with TRBJ1-5; D gene unclear. The CDR3 DNA sequence: TGTGCCAGCAGGACACTTCGGGAGGGCTCTCAGCCCCAGCATTTT. Encoded protein: CASRTLREGSQPQHF.